This is a list of T cell receptor beta chains from one sample in a study of identical twins. TCRdb re-called the 5' RACE reads with MiXCR, one entry per CDR3 protein. The data contain over 250,000 distinct CDR3 sequences, 7.5% to 9.5% of them singletons. This sample also appeared in a second study, on yellow fever vaccine responses in identical twins.

The sample taken for sequencing was CD8+ T cells sorted from blood. The receptors were sampled from a woman under 30 in good health. The CDR3 runs from the conserved cysteine through the conserved F or W. Each record gives: clone size, D gene, J gene, CDR3 length, V gene, CDR3 protein, CDR3 DNA. A D gene is named only where the DNA matches it firmly. Size tells how often a clone was seen (once, few, many) or the class of an expanded clone, and some rows leave it out.

many | . | TRBJ2-1 | 11 | TRBV12-3/TRBV12-4 | CASSFVNEQFF | TGTGCCAGCAGTTTCGTCAATGAGCAGTTCTTC
. | . | TRBJ1-4 | 14 | TRBV27 | CASSRGAGNEKLFF | TGTGCCAGCAGTCGTGGGGCAGGAAATGAAAAACTGTTTTTT
few | TRBD2 | TRBJ2-2 | 18 | TRBV11-1 | CASSSPNLAGGPAGELFF | TGTGCCAGCAGCTCACCCAACCTAGCGGGGGGGCCGGCCGGGGAGCTGTTTTTT
many | . | TRBJ2-1 | 15 | TRBV5-1 | CASSWGRGARNEQFF | TGCGCCAGCAGCTGGGGACGGGGGGCTCGTAATGAGCAGTTCTTC
few | TRBD1 | TRBJ2-5 | 17 | TRBV29-1 | CSVYGQGARIEQETQYF | TGCAGCGTTTATGGGCAGGGGGCTCGAATTGAACAAGAGACCCAGTACTTC
many | . | TRBJ2-2 | 18 | TRBV28 | CASSLDSADNTNTGELFF | TGTGCCAGCAGTTTGGATTCAGCGGATAATACGAACACCGGGGAGCTGTTTTTT
few | . | TRBJ2-5 | 12 | TRBV29-1 | CSVRRTEETQYF | TGCAGCGTACGACGAACCGAAGAGACCCAGTACTTC
. | . | TRBJ2-3 | 14 | TRBV6-2/TRBV6-3 | CASALGGAADTQYF | TGTGCCAGTGCCCTGGGGGGGGCGGCAGATACGCAGTATTTT
few | . | TRBJ2-7 | 14 | TRBV27 | CASSRDSEAYEQYF | TGTGCCAGCAGTCGGGACTCCGAGGCCTACGAGCAGTACTTC
. | TRBD1 | TRBJ2-7 | 13 | TRBV15 | CATSEQGAWEQYF | TGTGCCACCAGCGAACAGGGGGCGTGGGAGCAGTACTTC
. | TRBD2 | TRBJ2-1 | 15 | TRBV5-6 | CASSFKTSGGNEQFF | TGTGCCAGCAGCTTCAAGACTAGCGGGGGAAATGAGCAGTTCTTC
few | TRBD2 | TRBJ2-7 | 17 | TRBV18 | CASSPIAGVVPTYEQYF | TGTGCCAGCTCACCGATTGCGGGAGTTGTACCTACCTACGAGCAGTACTTC
. | . | TRBJ2-5 | 14 | TRBV7-2 | CASSFEGDGETQYF | TGTGCCAGCAGCTTCGAGGGAGATGGAGAGACCCAGTACTTC
few | . | TRBJ2-1 | 13 | TRBV11-2 | CASSLTGENEQFF | TGTGCCAGCAGCTTGACGGGAGAAAATGAGCAGTTCTTC
many | . | TRBJ2-1 | 20 | TRBV29-1 | CSVDPRGPRDLLSSYNEQFF | TGCAGCGTTGACCCCCGGGGGCCTAGAGACTTACTGAGCTCCTACAATGAGCAGTTCTTC
few | TRBD1 | TRBJ2-7 | 16 | TRBV5-5 | CASSLLGTGGFYEQYF | TGTGCCAGCAGCTTGCTAGGGACAGGGGGCTTCTACGAGCAGTACTTC
many | TRBD1 | TRBJ2-2 | 14 | TRBV29-1 | CSVVGQGAGGELFF | TGCAGCGTTGTCGGACAGGGGGCTGGCGGGGAGCTGTTTTTT
. | . | TRBJ2-1 | 14 | TRBV30 | CAWSALAGYDEQFF | TGTGCCTGGAGTGCCCTAGCTGGATATGATGAGCAGTTCTTC
few | TRBD1 | TRBJ2-7 | 13 | TRBV29-1 | CSAEDRETYEQYF | TGCAGCGCGGAGGACAGGGAAACCTACGAGCAGTACTTC
many | . | TRBJ2-7 | 14 | TRBV4-1 | CASSRPGSSYEQYF | TGCGCCAGCAGCCGGCCGGGCTCATCCTACGAGCAGTACTTC
. | TRBD2 | TRBJ2-3 | 14 | TRBV6-5 | CASSYSGGTDTQYF | TGTGCCAGCAGTTACAGCGGGGGCACAGATACGCAGTATTTT
few | . | TRBJ2-1 | 20 | TRBV11-2 | CASSQDYGGGGGTIYNEQFF | TGTGCCAGCAGCCAGGATTATGGTGGTGGGGGAGGGACAATCTACAATGAGCAGTTCTTC
few | TRBD2 | TRBJ2-4 | 15 | TRBV7-2 | CASSPLGAGLDIQYF | TGTGCCAGCAGCCCCCTGGGAGCGGGACTCGACATTCAGTACTTC
. | TRBD2 | TRBJ2-2 | 17 | TRBV7-6 | CASSRGLAGGNTGELFF | TGTGCCAGCAGCCGTGGACTAGCGGGAGGGAACACCGGGGAGCTGTTTTTT
. | TRBD2 | TRBJ2-1 | 19 | TRBV7-8 | CASKRPGLAGGSSYNEQFF | TGTGCCAGCAAGCGGCCGGGACTAGCGGGGGGAAGCTCCTACAATGAGCAGTTCTTC
few | TRBD1 | TRBJ2-2 | 16 | TRBV5-1 | CASSPRTGLNTGELFF | TGCGCCAGCAGCCCGCGGACAGGTTTGAACACCGGGGAGCTGTTTTTT
few | . | TRBJ2-7 | 14 | TRBV20-1 | CSARDLDKIYEQYF | TGCAGTGCTAGAGATTTGGACAAAATTTACGAGCAGTACTTC
. | . | TRBJ2-3 | 13 | TRBV2 | CASREGVGPPQYF | TGTGCCAGCAGGGAAGGAGTGGGGCCACCGCAGTATTTT
many | . | TRBJ1-1 | 15 | TRBV7-3 | CASSPPGRENTEAFF | TGTGCCAGCAGCCCTCCGGGCAGGGAAAACACTGAAGCTTTCTTT
many | TRBD2 | TRBJ2-1 | 14 | TRBV5-1 | CASSTSSGNNEQFF | TGCGCCAGCAGCACGTCTAGCGGTAACAATGAGCAGTTCTTC
. | . | TRBJ2-3 | 14 | TRBV25-1 | CASSERRVGDTQYF | TGTGCCAGCAGTGAGAGGAGGGTGGGAGATACGCAGTATTTT
. | . | TRBJ2-2 | 17 | TRBV29-1 | CSVEDRNRVSGTGELFF | TGCAGCGTTGAAGATCGTAACAGGGTTTCGGGCACCGGGGAGCTGTTTTTT